This T cell receptor beta chain is drawn from a study of T cell changes during pregnancy in multiple sclerosis. Trimming removed 4 bases from V and 0 bases from J; junction bases left unmatched: 9. CDR3 length: 17 amino acids. Germline CDR1 SGHNT, CDR2 YYREEE (reference sequence). Sequenced by immunoSEQ multiplex PCR; TCRdb stores in-frame clones only, minus some. The sample lists over 45,000 clones, around 92% occurring once. This specimen was CD4+ T cells from peripheral blood mononuclear cells, taken after pregnancy. The sequence came from a female donor with multiple sclerosis, enrolled in a pregnancy study. V usage is TRBV5-4 and J usage is TRBJ2-2; 7 nucleotides match TRBD2. CDR3 in amino acids: CASSALLSGANTGELFF. CDR3 DNA sequence: TGTGCCAGCAGCGCATTACTAAGCGGGGCGAACACCGGGGAGCTGTTTTTT.